The 17 T cell receptor beta chains below come from one sample, sequenced in a study of early T cells in non-severe SARS-CoV-2 infection. One entry per CDR3 protein, called by TCRdb with MiXCR from the 5' RACE reads. The sample holds about 68,000 distinct CDR3 sequences, less than 15% seen once. Sequencing used whole blood. All receptors derive from an adult who was a healthcare worker with PCR-confirmed SARS-CoV-2 infection or an uninfected control (not recorded which).

CDR3 bases: TGTGCCAGCAGCTTAATAGGGTCCAATGAGCAGTTCTTC. As protein: CASSLIGSNEQFF. The chain carries TRBV7-3 and TRBJ2-1; D is uncertain. The germline gives CDR1 SGHTA, CDR2 FQGTGA. V lost 1 base, J lost 6 bases, and 7 bases lay in between. CDR3 length equals 13 residues.

This clonotype was counted a few times. The rearrangement joins TRBV6-4 to TRBJ1-2, with D unresolved. Germline V CDR1 and CDR2: MRHNA, SNTAGT. Trimming stripped 3 bases from V and 0 bases from J, with 14 bases between. The CDR3 spans 16 residues. CDR3 DNA sequence: TGTGCCAGCAGTGAGGGAGGGATTAACTCTAACTATGGCTACACCTTC. This gives the protein CASSEGGINSNYGYTF.

The chain recombines TRBV13 with TRBJ1-3, with 8 bases aligning to TRBD1. This CDR3 has 16 residues. Per the germline V gene, CDR1 is PRHDT and CDR2 is FYEKMQ (reference sequence). The junction had 6 bases not matched to a gene; V was cut back by 5 bases and J by 0 bases. The CDR3 protein is CASSVDRESSGNTIYF. CDR3 coding DNA: TGTGCCAGCAGCGTGGACAGGGAGAGCTCTGGAAACACCATATATTTT. Filled out from reference TRBV13 and TRBJ1-3, the complete variable domain reads AAGVIQSPRHLIKEKRETATLKCYPIPRHDTVYWYQQGPGQDPQFLISFYEKMQSDKGSIPDRFSAQQFSDYHSELNMSSLELGDSALYFCASSVDRESSGNTIYFGEGSWLTVV.

This sequence joins TRBV27 and TRBJ2-5; 7 bases align to TRBD2. The CDR3 runs 16 residues. Germline V gene lookup returns CDR1 MNHEY and CDR2 SMNVEV (reference sequence). V dropped 5 bases and J dropped 8; count of bases not matched to a gene: 17. CDR3 loop: CASSPERLAQLGTQYF. As DNA, the CDR3 is TGTGCCAGCAGTCCTGAAAGACTAGCCCAGCTCGGTACCCAGTACTTC.

In its sample, this clonotype was seen many times. This rearrangement joins TRBV9 to TRBJ1-3; tentatively, D is TRBD1 (5 bases). Germline CDR1 reads SGDLS; CDR2 reads YYNGEE. The CDR3 runs 16 residues. The germline V and J ends were trimmed by 0 bases and 2 bases, with 12 bases remaining between them. The CDR3 DNA sequence: TGTGCCAGCAGCGTAGCTGCGAGCAGGGCTGGAAACACCATATATTTT. It specifies CASSVAASRAGNTIYF.

In this sample, this clonotype turned up a few times. The chain joins TRBV6-1 to TRBJ1-1, with unresolved D. This CDR3 is built from 11 residues. CDR1 is MNHNS and CDR2 is SASEGT in the germline V gene. V was shortened by 1 base and J by 10 bases, with 7 bases between the two germline ends. CDR3 DNA: TGTGCCAGCAGTGAAGTAGCTGGAGCTTTCTTT. Encoded protein: CASSEVAGAFF.

This chain links TRBV5-1 with TRBJ1-1; weak D call: TRBD1 (5 bases). The CDR3 spans 15 residues. V was clipped by 3 bases and J by 0 bases, with 12 bases between them. CDR1 and CDR2 (germline): SGHRS, YFSETQ. CDR3 sequence reads: CASSSVAGMNTEAFF. The CDR3 coding sequence is TGCGCCAGCAGCTCCGTGGCAGGGATGAACACTGAAGCTTTCTTT.

There are many counts of this clonotype. CDR3 DNA: TGCAGTGCTAGAGATTCGACCCGGGGAGGATGGTATGGCTACACCTTC. Translated: CSARDSTRGGWYGYTF. The V call is TRBV20-1, the J call TRBJ1-2; no reliable D call. This CDR3 is built from 16 residues. The ends were cut back, 0 bases at V and 5 bases at J, with 19 bases in the middle. Germline CDR1 reads DFQATT; CDR2 reads SNEGSKA (reference sequence).

The chain links TRBV30 to TRBJ2-1; 12 positions agree with TRBD1. The V and J ends lost 6 bases and 9 bases, in that order; junction bases with no gene match: 6. The CDR3 contains 13 residues. The germline V gene has CDR1 GTSNPN and CDR2 SVGIG (reference sequence). CDR3 nucleotide sequence: TGTGCCTGCCGGGACAGGGGGCTGGGTGAGCAGTTCTTC. It codes for CACRDRGLGEQFF. Supplemented by reference TRBV30 and TRBJ2-1, the full variable domain reads SQTIHQWPATLVQPVGSPLSLECTVEGTSNPNLYWYRQAAGRGLQLLFYSVGIGQISSEVPQNLSASRPQDRQFILSSKKLLLSDSGFYLCACRDRGLGEQFFGPGTRLTVL.

This sequence joins TRBV12-5 and TRBJ2-2; TRBD2 might be the D (6 bases). Trimming took 7 bases from V and 0 from J, leaving 18 bases between them. CDR1 and CDR2 (germline): LGHNT, FRNRAP. The CDR3 has 17 residues. The CDR3 loop is CASASTAAGTNTGELFF. The CDR3 DNA reads as TGTGCTAGTGCCTCTACCGCGGCGGGGACGAACACCGGGGAGCTGTTTTTT.

This clonotype was recorded many times. The gene calls are TRBV29-1 and TRBJ2-3; 11 positions agree with TRBD1. The CDR3 is 13 amino acids. Trimming took 6 bases from V and 4 from J; bases not matched to a gene: 3. Germline V CDR1 and CDR2: SQVTM, ANQGSEA. The CDR3 DNA reads TGCAGCGTCGGACAGGGGGCTGCAGATACGCAGTATTTT. Translation: CSVGQGAADTQYF.

This sequence joins TRBV5-1 and TRBJ2-2; D ambiguous. Trimming pared 5 bases from V and 6 bases from J, leaving 14 bases between. The length of the CDR3 is 14 residues. Germline assignment: CDR1 SGHRS and CDR2 YFSETQ. CDR3 bases: TGCGCCAGCAGAGGTGGGGTGGAACCCGGGGAGCTGTTTTTT. Amino acids: CASRGGVEPGELFF.

This chain links TRBV4-3 with TRBJ2-6, with D tentatively TRBD1 (6 bases). Germline assignment: CDR1 LGHNA and CDR2 YSLEER. This CDR3 is built from 16 residues. Trimming left V 0 bases short and J 4 bases short, with 10 bases between. The CDR3 DNA is TGCGCCAGCAGCCAAGATCCGGGACACGGGGCCAACGTCCTGACTTTC. This gives the protein CASSQDPGHGANVLTF.

The rearrangement links TRBV6-5 to TRBJ2-7, with 7 bases lining up with TRBD1. The V and J ends lost 5 bases and 5 bases, in that order; junction bases with no gene match: 6. Germline CDR1 is MNHEY and CDR2 is SVGAGI. This CDR3 comprises 13 residues. CDR3 sequence (DNA): TGTGCCAGCAGTCGACAGGGACCCAACGAGCAGTACTTC. It specifies CASSRQGPNEQYF.

Only a few counts were recorded for this clonotype. The gene calls are TRBV6-1 and TRBJ2-1; 7 bases are shared with TRBD1. This CDR3 comprises 13 residues. Germline lookup yields CDR1 MNHNS and CDR2 SASEGT. The V and J ends lost 6 bases and 8 bases, in that order; junction bases with no gene match: 7. The chain's CDR3 is CASRAGGRDEQFF. DNA of the CDR3: TGTGCCAGCAGGGCAGGGGGTAGGGATGAGCAGTTCTTC.

This clonotype has ten or more counts. The chain links TRBV11-2 to TRBJ2-3; 7 positions agree with TRBD2. The CDR3 contains 15 residues. After removal of 8 bases from V and 4 bases from J, the junction contained 12 bases not matched to a gene. Germline V lookup: CDR1 SGHAT, CDR2 FQNNGV. The CDR3: CASGDPIGGSDTQYF. Here the CDR3 DNA reads TGTGCCAGCGGCGACCCGATCGGGGGGTCAGATACGCAGTATTTT.

Only a few counts were recorded for this clonotype. This chain joins TRBV6-1 and TRBJ2-3, with 9 bases lining up with TRBD1. The CDR3 length is 12 residues. The V gene's germline CDR1 is MNHNS and CDR2 SASEGT. Losses at the gene ends were 9 bases for V and 6 bases for J; bases not matched to a gene: 4. For the CDR3, the DNA is TGTGCCAGTAACAGGGGGCAGGATACGCAGTATTTT. Translating gives CASNRGQDTQYF.